What follows are 9 T cell receptor beta chains derived from one specimen sequenced in a study of cytomegalovirus exposure and HLA in healthy donors. It was with 60 Vbeta and 13 Jbeta primers that the PCR ran. Profiled with immunoSEQ multiplex PCR; TCRdb holds only in-frame clones, not every one. The repertoire holds roughly 150,000 clones, with around 83% as singletons. What was sequenced was PBMCs. The receptor set was obtained from a male donor in good health and CMV-seropositive.

The chain is built from TRBV15 and TRBJ2-1; 7 bases match TRBD2. The V gene end was trimmed by 0 bases and the J gene end by 0 bases; junction bases not matched to a gene: 11. The CDR3 contains 19 residues. Germline CDR1 LNHNV, CDR2 YYDKDF (reference sequence). For the CDR3, the DNA is TGTGCCACCAGCAGAGATTGGTCTGTAGGCGGGAGCTCCTACAATGAGCAGTTCTTC. Translating it yields CATSRDWSVGGSSYNEQFF.

The chain carries TRBV27 and TRBJ2-5; the D is unclear. The CDR3 sequence is 13 residues long. V lost 4 bases and J 7 bases, leaving 13 bases between the germline ends. Germline V gene sequence: CDR1 MNHEY, CDR2 SMNVEV (reference sequence). The CDR3: CASSSSAPGTQYF. The CDR3 DNA reads as TGTGCCAGCAGTTCCAGCGCCCCGGGGACCCAGTACTTC.

V gene TRBV2 combines with J gene TRBJ2-7; D may be TRBD2 (7 bases). CDR3 size: 15 residues. V was trimmed by 7 bases and J by 5 bases, leaving 21 bases between them. The germline CDR1 and CDR2 sequences are SNHLY and FYNNEI. DNA for the CDR3: TGTGCCAGCATCGCCAATTGGGGGGGCCGGCACGAGCAGTACTTC. Its protein product is CASIANWGGRHEQYF.

This chain joins TRBV19 and TRBJ1-5; tentatively, D is TRBD1 (5 bases). The length of the CDR3 is 14 residues. Per the germline V gene, CDR1 is LNHDA and CDR2 is SQIVND (reference sequence). The V end lost 7 bases, the J end lost 2 bases, and 12 bases lay between the germline ends. CDR3 loop: CASTLVGGNQPQHF. DNA of the CDR3: TGTGCCAGTACCCTCGTAGGGGGCAATCAGCCCCAGCATTTT.

This chain uses TRBV7-2 with TRBJ2-7; D may be TRBD2 (6 bases). The CDR3 has 13 residues. The V gene lost 5 bases and the J gene lost 2 bases, with 10 bases spanning the gap. CDR1 SGHTA and CDR2 FQGNSA come from the germline V gene. The CDR3 sequence: CASSPGRTYEQYF. CDR3 nucleotides: TGTGCCAGCAGCCCCGGGAGAACCTACGAGCAGTACTTC.

The V and J genes are TRBV19 and TRBJ1-5; D unclear. The V end lost 5 bases, the J end lost 3 bases, and 11 bases lay between the germline ends. Germline V gives CDR1 LNHDA, CDR2 SQIVND (reference sequence). The length of the CDR3 is 14 residues. The CDR3 loop reads CASSVDIFNQPQHF. CDR3 bases: TGTGCCAGTAGTGTCGACATCTTCAATCAGCCCCAGCATTTT.

V and J are TRBV2 and TRBJ1-3; D is possibly TRBD1 (6 bases). This CDR3 is 18 amino acids long. V lost 7 bases to trimming and J lost 0 bases, with 22 bases between them. The germline CDR1 and CDR2 sequences are SNHLY and FYNNEI. Written as DNA, the CDR3 is TGTGCCAGCACCCCGAGCCCGGGACACCAGAGCTCTGGAAACACCATATATTTT. As protein: CASTPSPGHQSSGNTIYF.

The J gene is TRBJ2-5, the V gene TRBV10-3, with 9 bases identical to TRBD2. The CDR3 runs 18 residues. Trimming cost V 4 bases and J 2 bases; bases outside gene matches: 14. Germline V gene lookup returns CDR1 ENHRY and CDR2 SYGVKD. The CDR3 protein is CAISGEKISGGRQETQYF. DNA of the CDR3: TGTGCCATCAGTGGAGAGAAGATTAGCGGGGGTAGACAAGAGACCCAGTACTTC.

Only a few counts were recorded for this clone. At one boundary the junction diverges from the germline segment, which might be a read error. The chain is built from TRBV28 and TRBJ2-6; 9 bases align to TRBD1. Germline assignment: CDR1 MDHEN and CDR2 SYDVKM. This CDR3 contains 17 residues. The CDR3 loop reads CASSLTGGRPGANGLTF. Written as DNA, the CDR3 is TGTGCCAGCAGTTTGACAGGGGGACGGCCTGGGGCCAACGGCCTGACTTTC.